The 13 T cell receptor beta chains given below trace back to one sample, sequenced in a study of blood T cell repertoires in COVID-19. Sequencing was performed with immunoSEQ multiplex PCR; in TCRdb, only in-frame clones are kept and a portion is missing. The sample lists roughly 200,000 clones, approximately 85% occurring once. The sample was peripheral blood. Receptors originate from a woman aged 60-70 years with acute or convalescent COVID-19.

This chain joins TRBV18 and TRBJ2-3; 11 bases map to TRBD2. The ends lost 5 bases at V and 4 bases at J; junction bases unmatched: 2. The CDR3 extends over 14 amino acids. Germline V gives CDR1 KGHSH, CDR2 LQKENI. The CDR3 coding sequence is TGTGCCAGCTCAACTAGCGGGAGCTCAGATACGCAGTATTTT. Encoded protein: CASSTSGSSDTQYF.

The chain couples TRBV24-1 to TRBJ1-2; D gene ambiguous. Looked up from germline, CDR1 is KGHDR and CDR2 is SFDVKD. Trimming shortened V by 5 bases and J by 3 bases, and 12 bases separated the two germline ends. The length of the CDR3 is 14 residues. Here the CDR3 reads CATSGGWLDYGYTF. CDR3 in DNA: TGTGCCACCAGTGGAGGGTGGTTGGACTATGGCTACACCTTC.

V usage is TRBV7-8 and J usage is TRBJ2-1, with 11 bases identical to TRBD2. Unmatched junction bases numbered 3, after V lost 3 bases and J lost 5 bases. The CDR3 covers 15 residues. The germline gives CDR1 SGHVS, CDR2 FQNEAQ. CDR3 amino acids: CASSFPGLADNEQFF. In DNA, the CDR3 is TGTGCCAGCAGCTTCCCGGGACTAGCGGACAATGAGCAGTTCTTC.

The chain uses TRBV6-5 and TRBJ2-7, with 8 bases that match TRBD2. CDR1 and CDR2 (germline): MNHEY, SVGAGI. With V trimmed by 6 bases and J by 7 bases, 8 bases remained unmatched. This CDR3 is 13 amino acids long. DNA for the CDR3: TGTGCCAGCAGGGAGCGGGAGATAGGGGAGCAGTACTTC. It specifies CASREREIGEQYF.

CDR3 residues: CASSPWGGAQEFF. Here the CDR3 DNA reads TGTGCCAGCAGTCCTTGGGGGGGGGCCCAGGAGTTCTTC. The chain is built from TRBV27 and TRBJ2-1, with D maybe TRBD2 (7 bases). CDR1 MNHEY and CDR2 SMNVEV come from the germline V gene (reference sequence). The ends were cut back, 5 bases at V and 14 bases at J, with 19 bases in the middle. This CDR3 comprises 13 residues.

V usage is TRBV5-1 and J usage is TRBJ1-6; D is uncertain. CDR1 and CDR2 from the germline V gene are SGHRS and YFSETQ. V gave up 0 bases and J gave up 7 bases, with 14 bases separating them. The CDR3 covers 16 residues. The CDR3 nucleotides are TGCGCCAGCAGCTTGGCCTCGGGAGAGACCAATTCACCCCTCCACTTT. Translation gives CASSLASGETNSPLHF.

This chain uses TRBV9 with TRBJ2-2; 9 bases fit TRBD2. Germline CDR1 SGDLS, CDR2 YYNGEE. This CDR3 contains 19 residues. After removal of 1 base from V and 4 bases from J, the junction contained 14 bases not matched to a gene. The DNA for the CDR3 is TGTGCCAGCAGCGTACAATCAGGGGGGCTAGCGGGACTCACCGGGGAGCTGTTTTTT. Translating gives CASSVQSGGLAGLTGELFF.

A word on this clone: In the same sample, other DNA sequences code for this CDR3. V is TRBV19 and J is TRBJ2-2; no definite D call. V was shortened by 2 bases and J by 1 base, with 5 bases between the two germline ends. This CDR3 has 14 amino acids. The germline CDR1 and CDR2 sequences are LNHDA and SQIVND (reference sequence). CDR3 in amino acids: CASSISVNTGELFF. For the CDR3, the DNA is TGTGCCAGTAGTATATCGGTGAACACCGGGGAGCTGTTTTTT.

V usage is TRBV7-9 and J usage is TRBJ2-3; perhaps TRBD2 as D (6 bases). Germline-derived CDR1 and CDR2 are SEHNR and FQNEAQ (reference sequence). Trimming shortened V by 1 base and J by 0 bases, and 14 bases separated the two germline ends. The CDR3 spans 17 residues. The CDR3 spells CASSLVLRESSTDTQYF. The CDR3 region has the DNA TGTGCCAGCAGCTTAGTTTTACGGGAGTCTAGCACAGATACGCAGTATTTT.

For the CDR3, the DNA is TGTGCCAGCAGTGAATCTACAGGGGGCAATACTGAAGCTTTCTTT. Translation: CASSESTGGNTEAFF. This chain connects TRBV25-1 to TRBJ1-1; 9 nucleotides align to TRBD1. The V gene end was trimmed by 1 base and the J gene end by 5 bases; junction bases not matched to a gene: 5. The CDR3 has 15 amino acids. From germline, CDR1 is MGHDK and CDR2 SYGVNS.

J is TRBJ2-2 and V is TRBV10-1; 9 positions match TRBD2. The CDR3 contains 17 residues. V was pared by 6 bases and J by 2 bases, with 10 bases of the junction left unmatched. CDR1 and CDR2 from the germline V gene are WNHNN and SYGVQD (reference sequence). CDR3 sequence (DNA): TGCGCCAGCAGCCAGTCCGGGCTAGCGGGAAACACCGGGGAGCTGTTTTTT. Amino acids: CASSQSGLAGNTGELFF.

This clone was picked up one time. The chain recombines TRBV5-6 with TRBJ2-3, with D tentatively TRBD2 (5 bases). Trimming left V 4 bases short and J 6 bases short, with 9 bases between. The CDR3 is 12 residues long. Germline CDR1 is SGHDT and CDR2 is YYEEEE. CDR3 sequence reads: CASSPPGDTQYF. In DNA form, the CDR3 reads TGTGCCAGCAGCCCTCCGGGGGATACGCAGTATTTT.

The chain recombines TRBV7-9 with TRBJ1-1; the match to TRBD1 covers 7 bases. The germline V gene has CDR1 SEHNR and CDR2 FQNEAQ (reference sequence). With 5 bases clipped from V and 4 bases from J, the junction kept 7 bases outside the gene matches. This CDR3 is built from 14 residues. This CDR3 is CASSRTGVSTEAFF. The CDR3 DNA reads TGTGCCAGCAGCCGCACAGGGGTTAGCACTGAAGCTTTCTTT. The entire variable domain, with the rest obtained from reference TRBV7-9 and TRBJ1-1, is as follows: DTGVSQNPRHKITKRGQNVTFRCDPISEHNRLYWYRQTLGQGPEFLTYFQNEAQLEKSRLLSDRFSAERPKGSFSTLEIQRTEQGDSAMYLCASSRTGVSTEAFFGQGTRLTVV.